The 5 T cell receptor beta chains given below trace back to one sample, sequenced in a study of cytomegalovirus exposure and HLA in healthy donors. This PCR relied on a set of 60 Vbeta primers and 13 Jbeta primers. Using immunoSEQ multiplex PCR, the repertoire was profiled, and TCRdb retains in-frame clones only, with some absent. The sample lists 95,000 to 100,000 clones; over 65% were seen once. Material: PBMCs. Receptors were obtained from a male donor in good health and CMV-seronegative.

This clone was seen only a few times. The gene calls are TRBV11-2 and TRBJ2-1; the D gene is possibly TRBD2 (6 bases). The CDR3 is 13 amino acids. Germline V gene sequence: CDR1 SGHAT, CDR2 FQNNGV. V dropped 4 bases and J dropped 9 bases, with 13 bases sitting between them. As DNA, the CDR3 is TGTGCCAGCAGCTCGGGGACTCTCCGTGAGCAGTTCTTC. Translated, it gives CASSSGTLREQFF.

The chain links TRBV6-5 to TRBJ2-7; the D gene is possibly TRBD2 (5 bases). The CDR3 length is 14 residues. The ends were cut back, 2 bases at V and 2 bases at J, with 10 bases in the middle. Germline-derived CDR1 and CDR2 are MNHEY and SVGAGI. In nucleotides, the CDR3 is TGTGCCAGCAGTTACGGGCGGGCGGCCTACGAGCAGTACTTC. It translates to CASSYGRAAYEQYF.

This chain uses TRBV9 with TRBJ1-4; possibly TRBD1 for D (5 bases). CDR3 length: 14 amino acids. Between the trimmed V and J ends, which lost 2 bases and 7 bases, there was a span of 12 bases. CDR1 is SGDLS, CDR2 YYNGEE, per germline. CDR3 loop: CASSVQGGGEKLFF. The CDR3 coding sequence is TGTGCCAGCAGCGTTCAGGGCGGGGGTGAAAAACTGTTTTTT.

The chain couples TRBV7-8 to TRBJ1-5; D possibly corresponds to TRBD1 (6 bases). Germline CDR1 is SGHVS and CDR2 is FQNEAQ. The V end was cut by 3 bases, the J end by 6 bases, with 12 bases between. CDR3 size: 14 residues. The CDR3 region is CASSFIQGSQPQHF. The CDR3, as DNA: TGTGCCAGCAGCTTTATCCAGGGGAGTCAGCCCCAGCATTTT.

The chain uses TRBV11-1 and TRBJ1-1; 7 bases agree with TRBD1. The CDR3 length is 15 residues. Germline V gene sequence: CDR1 SGHAT, CDR2 FQDESV (reference sequence). The junction had 2 bases not matched to a gene; V was cut back by 1 base and J by 0 bases. The CDR3 DNA reads as TGTGCCAGCAGCTTAGGTGACAGGGTGAACACTGAAGCTTTCTTT. It is translated as CASSLGDRVNTEAFF.